The present TCR beta chain was sequenced within a study of blood T cell repertoires in COVID-19. On the study more broadly: Samples taken during acute and convalescent COVID-19 were collected in the United States, Italy and Spain. T cells, B-cell-depleted T cells, or PBMCs supplied cDNA or gDNA.

As originally analysed: Reference gene primers were amplified, and this amplification served to estimate nucleated cell counts. Libraries were prepared by immunoSEQ multiplex PCR; TCRdb keeps only in-frame clonotypes and omits some of them. The V and J calls and the clone size are those of that table, but D and trimming were determined from the DNA. The data show about 180,000 clones, 80% to 90% seen once. This CDR3 has 13 amino acids. V was cut by 1 base and J by 5 bases, with 12 bases left in between. Germline loops: CDR1 GTSNPN, CDR2 SVGIG (reference sequence). The chain couples TRBV30 to TRBJ2-7; the D gene is possibly TRBD1 (6 bases). This clonotype was sampled from a man aged 50 to 59 with active or convalescent COVID-19. Sequences were obtained from peripheral blood. In DNA form, the CDR3 reads TGTGCCTGGAGTGGAGGGGGTAAGAACGAGCAGTACTTC. Its protein product is CAWSGGGKNEQYF.